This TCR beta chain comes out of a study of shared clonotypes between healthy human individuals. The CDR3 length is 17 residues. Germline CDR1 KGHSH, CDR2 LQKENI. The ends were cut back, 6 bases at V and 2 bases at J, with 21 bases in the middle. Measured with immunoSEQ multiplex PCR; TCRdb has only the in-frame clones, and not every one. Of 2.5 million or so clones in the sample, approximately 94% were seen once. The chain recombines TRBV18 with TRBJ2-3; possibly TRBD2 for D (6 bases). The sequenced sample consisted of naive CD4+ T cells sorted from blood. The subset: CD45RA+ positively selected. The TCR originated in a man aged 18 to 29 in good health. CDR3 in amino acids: CASSRSGGETTTDTQYF. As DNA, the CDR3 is TGTGCCAGCTCCCGGAGCGGCGGGGAAACTACCACAGATACGCAGTATTTT.